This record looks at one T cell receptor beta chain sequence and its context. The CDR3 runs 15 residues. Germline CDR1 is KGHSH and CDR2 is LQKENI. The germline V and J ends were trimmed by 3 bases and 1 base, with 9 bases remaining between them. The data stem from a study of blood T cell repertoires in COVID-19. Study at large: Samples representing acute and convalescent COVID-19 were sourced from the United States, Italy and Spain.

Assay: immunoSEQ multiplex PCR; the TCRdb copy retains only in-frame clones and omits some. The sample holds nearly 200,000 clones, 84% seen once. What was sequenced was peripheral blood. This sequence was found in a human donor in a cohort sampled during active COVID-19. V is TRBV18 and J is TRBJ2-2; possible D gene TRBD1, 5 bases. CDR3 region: CASSPLGVNTGELFF. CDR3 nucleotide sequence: TGTGCCAGCTCACCTTTAGGGGTGAACACCGGGGAGCTGTTTTTT.